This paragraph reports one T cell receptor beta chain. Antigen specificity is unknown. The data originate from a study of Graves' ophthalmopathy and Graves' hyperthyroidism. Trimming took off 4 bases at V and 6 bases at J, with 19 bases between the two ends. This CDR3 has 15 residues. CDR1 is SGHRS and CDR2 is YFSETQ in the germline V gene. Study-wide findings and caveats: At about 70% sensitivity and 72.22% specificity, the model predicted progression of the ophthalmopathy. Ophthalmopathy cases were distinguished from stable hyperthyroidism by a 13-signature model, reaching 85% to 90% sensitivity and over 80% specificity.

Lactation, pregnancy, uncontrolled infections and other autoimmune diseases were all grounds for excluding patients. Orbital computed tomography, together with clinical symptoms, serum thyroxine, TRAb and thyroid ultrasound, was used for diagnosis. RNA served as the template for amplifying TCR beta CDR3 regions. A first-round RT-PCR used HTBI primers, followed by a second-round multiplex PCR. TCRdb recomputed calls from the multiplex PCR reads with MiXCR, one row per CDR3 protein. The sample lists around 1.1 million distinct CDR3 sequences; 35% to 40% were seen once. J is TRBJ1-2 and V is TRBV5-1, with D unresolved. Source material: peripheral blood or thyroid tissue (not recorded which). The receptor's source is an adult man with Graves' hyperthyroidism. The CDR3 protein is CASSRSLGIRHGYTF. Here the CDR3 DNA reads TGCGCCAGCAGCCGGAGTCTCGGGATTCGGCATGGCTACACCTTC.